This T cell receptor (beta chain) was identified during a study of blood T cells in healthy people across ages. The CDR3 runs to 11 residues. The germline V and J ends were trimmed by 7 bases and 2 bases, with 8 bases remaining between them. Germline lookup yields CDR1 SQVTM and CDR2 ANQGSEA. Primers used in a second PCR of about 6 to 11 cycles were a sample-barcoded 5' primer and a J-beta primer mix. Each cDNA molecule was tagged by a template-switch adaptor that had 12 random nucleotides. TCRdb used MiXCR to reprocess the 5' RACE reads, holding one entry per CDR3 protein. The data show 1,500,000 or so distinct CDR3 sequences, with approximately 63% seen just once and 5% to 7% held by the top ten.

The source is a young man in good health. The sequencing sample was made of blood. The rearrangement links TRBV29-1 to TRBJ1-2; maybe TRBD1 (5 bases). As DNA, the CDR3 is TGCAGCGGAGGGGCCAACTATGGCTACACCTTC. Its translation is CSGGANYGYTF.